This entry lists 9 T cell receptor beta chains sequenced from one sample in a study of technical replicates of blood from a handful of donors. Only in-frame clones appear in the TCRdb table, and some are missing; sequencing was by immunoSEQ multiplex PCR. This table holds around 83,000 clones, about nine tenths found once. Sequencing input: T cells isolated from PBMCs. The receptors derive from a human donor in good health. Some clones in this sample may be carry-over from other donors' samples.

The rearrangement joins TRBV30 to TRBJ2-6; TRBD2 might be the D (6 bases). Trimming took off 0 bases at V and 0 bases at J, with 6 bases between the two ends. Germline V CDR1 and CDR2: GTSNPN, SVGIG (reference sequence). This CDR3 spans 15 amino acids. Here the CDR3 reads CAWSVGGSGANVLTF. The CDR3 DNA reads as TGTGCCTGGAGTGTCGGGGGCTCTGGGGCCAACGTCCTGACTTTC.

In DNA form, the CDR3 reads TGTGCCAGCAGCTCGGGACAGGGGGGCGGAAACACCATATATTTT. Translation: CASSSGQGGGNTIYF. The genes are TRBV7-2 and TRBJ1-3; 11 positions match TRBD1. The J segment lost 4 bases and the V segment lost 4 bases, leaving 3 bases of the junction unmatched. The CDR3 consists of 15 residues. Germline V gene data show CDR1 as SGHTA and CDR2 as FQGNSA.

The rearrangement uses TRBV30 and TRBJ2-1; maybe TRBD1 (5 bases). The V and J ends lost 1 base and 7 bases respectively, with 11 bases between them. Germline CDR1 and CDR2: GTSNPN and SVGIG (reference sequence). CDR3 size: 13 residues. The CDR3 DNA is TGTGCCTGGAGTGACAGGTCTGGGAATGAGCAGTTCTTC. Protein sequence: CAWSDRSGNEQFF.

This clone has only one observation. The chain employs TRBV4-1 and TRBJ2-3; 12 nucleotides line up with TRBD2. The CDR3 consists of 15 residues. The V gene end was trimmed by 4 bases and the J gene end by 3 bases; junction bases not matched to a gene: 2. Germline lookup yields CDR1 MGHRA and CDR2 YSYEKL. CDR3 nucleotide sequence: TGCGCCAGCAGCCGGCTAGCGGGAGGGACAGATACGCAGTATTTT. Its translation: CASSRLAGGTDTQYF.

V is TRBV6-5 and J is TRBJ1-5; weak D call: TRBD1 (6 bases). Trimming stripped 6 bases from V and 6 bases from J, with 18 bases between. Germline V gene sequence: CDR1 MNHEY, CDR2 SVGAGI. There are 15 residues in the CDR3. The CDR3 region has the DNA TGTGCCAGCAGCAACCAAGGGGGGGGCTCTCAGCCCCAGCATTTT. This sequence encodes CASSNQGGGSQPQHF.

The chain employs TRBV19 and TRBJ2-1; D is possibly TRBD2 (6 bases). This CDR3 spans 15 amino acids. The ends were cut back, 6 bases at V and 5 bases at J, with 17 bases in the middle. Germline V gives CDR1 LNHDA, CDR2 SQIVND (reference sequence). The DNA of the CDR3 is TGTGCCAGTAGCTGGAGGGATAGCGGTAACAATGAGCAGTTCTTC. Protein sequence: CASSWRDSGNNEQFF.

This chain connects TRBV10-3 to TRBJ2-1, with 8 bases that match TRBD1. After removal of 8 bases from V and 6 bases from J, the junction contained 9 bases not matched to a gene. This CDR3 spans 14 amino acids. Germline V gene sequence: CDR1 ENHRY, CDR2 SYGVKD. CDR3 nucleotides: TGTGCCATCTCCGGAACAGGGGGTGGCAATGAGCAGTTCTTC. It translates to CAISGTGGGNEQFF.

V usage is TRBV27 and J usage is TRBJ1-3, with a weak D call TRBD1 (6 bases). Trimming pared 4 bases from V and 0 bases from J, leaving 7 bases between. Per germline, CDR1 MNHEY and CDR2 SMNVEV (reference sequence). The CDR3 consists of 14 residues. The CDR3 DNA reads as TGTGCCAGCAGTTGGACAGCCTCTGGAAACACCATATATTTT. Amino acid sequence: CASSWTASGNTIYF.

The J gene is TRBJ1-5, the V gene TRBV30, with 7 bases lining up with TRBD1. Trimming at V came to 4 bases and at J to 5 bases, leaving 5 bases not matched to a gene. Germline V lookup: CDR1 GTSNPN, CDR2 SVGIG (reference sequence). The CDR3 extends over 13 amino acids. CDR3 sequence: CAWTQGPHQPQHF. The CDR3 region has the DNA TGTGCCTGGACACAGGGGCCCCATCAGCCCCAGCATTTT. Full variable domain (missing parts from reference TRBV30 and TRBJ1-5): SQTIHQWPATLVQPVGSPLSLECTVEGTSNPNLYWYRQAAGRGLQLLFYSVGIGQISSEVPQNLSASRPQDRQFILSSKKLLLSDSGFYLCAWTQGPHQPQHFGDGTRLSIL.